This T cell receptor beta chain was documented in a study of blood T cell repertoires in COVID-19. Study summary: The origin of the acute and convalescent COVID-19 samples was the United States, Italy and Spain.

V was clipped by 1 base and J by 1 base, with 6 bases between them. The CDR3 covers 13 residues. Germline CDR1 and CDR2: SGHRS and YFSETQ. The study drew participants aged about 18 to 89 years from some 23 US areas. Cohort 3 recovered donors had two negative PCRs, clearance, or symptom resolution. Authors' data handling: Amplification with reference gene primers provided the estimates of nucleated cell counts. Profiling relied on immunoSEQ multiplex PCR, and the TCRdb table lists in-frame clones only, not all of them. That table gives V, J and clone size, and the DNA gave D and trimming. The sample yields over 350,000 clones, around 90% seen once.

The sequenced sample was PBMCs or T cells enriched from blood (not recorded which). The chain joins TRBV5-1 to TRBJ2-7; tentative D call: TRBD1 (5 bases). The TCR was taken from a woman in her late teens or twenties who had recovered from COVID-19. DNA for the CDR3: TGCGCCAGCAGCTTGCAGGGTTCCTACGAGCAGTACTTC. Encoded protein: CASSLQGSYEQYF.